This is a list of T cell receptor beta chains from one sample in a study of T cell responses to AZD1222 COVID-19 vaccine. Sequencing was performed with immunoSEQ multiplex PCR; in TCRdb, only in-frame clones are kept and a portion is missing. The sample shows some 130,000 clones, 90% of them seen only once. The sequenced sample was peripheral blood, obtained on day 0 of AZD1222 vaccination. The receptors stem from an adult in good health. Both conserved end residues are part of each CDR3. The order of the fields is D gene, clone size, J gene, V gene, CDR3 protein, CDR3 DNA. D genes are given only for firm matches. Only some rows state a clone size, as once, few, many or a class for expanded clones.

NA,few,TRBJ1-5,TRBV28,CASSLQDSNQPQHF,TGTGCCAGCAGTTTACAGGATAGCAATCAGCCCCAGCATTTT
NA,NA,TRBJ1-2,TRBV6-2/TRBV6-3,CASSPGPLPNYGYTF,TGTGCCAGCAGCCCGGGTCCTCTCCCTAACTATGGCTACACCTTC
NA,NA,TRBJ1-6,TRBV28,CASSSGSNSPLHF,TGTGCCAGCAGTTCAGGGAGTAATTCACCCCTCCACTTT
NA,NA,TRBJ1-1,TRBV7-9,CASSPSPSDAFF,TGTGCCAGCAGCCCCAGCCCATCAGACGCTTTCTTT
NA,NA,TRBJ2-7,TRBV6-5,CASTNPGPSYEQYF,TGTGCCAGCACCAATCCGGGGCCCTCCTACGAGCAGTACTTC
NA,NA,TRBJ2-3,TRBV6-4,CASSKSSTDTQYF,TGTGCCAGCAGTAAATCTAGCACAGATACGCAGTATTTT
NA,NA,TRBJ2-1,TRBV7-2,CASSFQDSNNEQFF,TGTGCCAGCAGCTTTCAAGACAGCAACAATGAGCAGTTCTTC
TRBD1,NA,TRBJ1-3,TRBV6-5,CASSPRQGSGNTIYF,TGTGCCAGCAGTCCTAGACAGGGCTCTGGAAACACCATATATTTT
NA,NA,TRBJ1-3,TRBV21-1,CASSNHGWGGAAGNTIYF,TGTGCCAGCAGCAACCATGGGTGGGGAGGGGCAGCTGGAAACACCATATATTTT
NA,NA,TRBJ1-1,TRBV30,CAWMRDSNTEAFF,TGTGCCTGGATGAGAGATTCGAACACTGAAGCTTTCTTT
NA,once,TRBJ2-3,TRBV7-2,CASSISRGQDTQYF,TGTGCCAGCAGCATCAGTCGGGGGCAAGATACGCAGTATTTT
TRBD1,NA,TRBJ1-1,TRBV28,CASSLPPGGTEAFF,TGTGCCAGCAGTTTACCCCCAGGGGGCACTGAAGCTTTCTTT
NA,NA,TRBJ2-7,TRBV28,CASSFPFTSYEQYF,TGTGCCAGCAGTTTCCCCTTCACTTCTTACGAGCAGTACTTC
TRBD1,NA,TRBJ2-5,TRBV7-8,CASSRGTVQETQYF,TGTGCCAGCAGTCGAGGGACAGTTCAAGAGACCCAGTACTTC
TRBD2,NA,TRBJ2-1,TRBV15,CATSRDYSGGANEQFF,TGTGCCACCAGCAGAGACTATAGCGGGGGGGCCAATGAGCAGTTCTTC
NA,NA,TRBJ1-6,TRBV14,CASSRPVVFGSPLHF,TGTGCCAGCAGCCGTCCAGTGGTGTTTGGATCACCCCTCCACTTT
TRBD1,NA,TRBJ2-5,TRBV28,CASIGQGVEIQYF,TGTGCCAGCATTGGACAGGGGGTAGAGATCCAGTACTTC
NA,NA,TRBJ2-3,TRBV29-1,CSVELLFADTQYF,TGCAGCGTTGAACTTCTGTTCGCAGATACGCAGTATTTT
NA,NA,TRBJ1-2,TRBV16,CASSLQPEDPSAGYTF,TGTGCCAGCAGCCTCCAACCGGAGGACCCCTCGGCTGGCTACACCTTC
TRBD2,NA,TRBJ2-7,TRBV7-8,CASSPGLAGVYF,TGTGCCAGCAGCCCGGGACTAGCGGGGGTGTACTTC
NA,NA,TRBJ1-6,TRBV5-1,CASSLASGSYNSPLHF,TGCGCCAGCAGCTTGGCCTCGGGCTCCTATAATTCACCCCTCCACTTT
NA,NA,TRBJ1-4,TRBV6-6,CASSYVGWEKLFF,TGTGCCAGCAGTTACGTCGGGTGGGAAAAACTGTTTTTT
NA,NA,TRBJ2-7,TRBV4-3,CASSQEASYYEQYF,TGCGCCAGCAGCCAAGAGGCCAGTTACTACGAGCAGTACTTC
NA,few,TRBJ2-3,TRBV11-2,CASSLDVVGTEGRTQYF,TGTGCCAGCAGCTTAGATGTGGTTGGGACCGAGGGAAGAACGCAGTATTTT
NA,NA,TRBJ1-4,TRBV5-5,CASSSPERGEKLFF,TGTGCCAGCAGCTCACCCGAGAGGGGTGAAAAACTGTTTTTT
NA,NA,TRBJ1-2,TRBV4-3,CASSHSQVIHYGYTF,TGCGCCAGCAGCCATTCCCAGGTCATCCACTATGGCTACACCTTC
NA,NA,TRBJ1-5,TRBV15,CATSSRHGEGTQHF,TGTGCCACCAGCAGCCGACACGGCGAGGGGACCCAGCATTTT
NA,NA,TRBJ2-7,TRBV30,CAWSGGQNEQYF,TGTGCCTGGAGTGGCGGCCAGAACGAGCAGTACTTC
TRBD1,once,TRBJ1-5,TRBV4-3,CASSQDPTDRGRYQPQHF,TGCGCCAGCAGCCAAGATCCCACCGACAGGGGGCGGTATCAGCCCCAGCATTTT
NA,NA,TRBJ1-6,TRBV7-9,CASRDTNYNSPLHF,TGTGCCAGCCGGGACACAAACTATAATTCACCCCTCCACTTT
TRBD2,NA,TRBJ2-2,TRBV7-8,CASSLRAGANTGELFF,TGTGCCAGCAGCTTGAGAGCGGGGGCCAACACCGGGGAGCTGTTTTTT
NA,NA,TRBJ2-1,TRBV9,CASSDPQGVGSYNEQFF,TGTGCCAGCAGCGACCCCCAGGGTGTGGGCTCCTACAATGAGCAGTTCTTC
NA,NA,TRBJ2-4,TRBV29-1,CSVVPGENIQYF,TGCAGCGTTGTACCAGGAGAAAACATTCAGTACTTC
TRBD1,NA,TRBJ1-2,TRBV24-1,CATSDPGTGPPWGYTF,TGTGCCACCAGTGATCCAGGGACAGGCCCACCCTGGGGCTACACCTTC
NA,NA,TRBJ1-2,TRBV28,CASSLPGVVNGYTF,TGTGCCAGCAGTTTACCAGGGGTCGTGAATGGCTACACCTTC
NA,once,TRBJ2-1,TRBV29-1,CSVEANLNEQFF,TGCAGCGTTGAAGCCAATCTTAATGAGCAGTTCTTC
TRBD1,NA,TRBJ2-1,TRBV24-1,CATSDPGQGARGREDEQFF,TGTGCCACCAGTGACCCGGGACAGGGGGCGAGGGGACGGGAGGATGAGCAGTTCTTC